This TCR beta chain originates from a study of early T cells in non-severe SARS-CoV-2 infection (dated by TCRdb to the early 2020s). A note on the overall study: Bulk RNA from unsorted whole blood was used for TCR sequencing, so alpha and beta chains could not be paired. Overall study results and their limits: VDJdb matching was skewed toward anti-spike CD8 responses and likely underestimated virus-specific expansions, missing private and CD4 specificities.

This was a case-control study nested in a cohort of healthcare workers in London, UK, who had nasopharyngeal swab PCR tests and blood samples taken every week. Healthcare workers were recruited between 23 and 31 March 2020, during the week of the UK lockdown, and were followed weekly for up to roughly 15 weeks. Library generation was performed with 5' RACE. Sequenced using a NextSeq 500. The TCR library protocol attached unique molecular identifiers to individual cDNA molecules to correct for sequencing error and PCR bias. Both TCR alpha and beta chains were sequenced, and tight co-correlation was observed between alpha and beta sequence abundances in each sample. In the paper's pipeline: Decombinator V4 was used to perform V gene, J gene and CDR3 annotation of TCR sequences. Expanded TCRs were defined as changing significantly between any two time points under a Poisson model with p below 0.0001. TCR abundances were normalised to the total number of TCRs sequenced per sample and were expressed as counts per million. TRAV1-2 paired with TRAJ12, TRAJ20 or TRAJ33 defined MAIT TCRs, while TRAV10 paired with TRAJ18 defined iNKT TCRs. VDJdb, accessed 1 November 2021, was searched for CMV, EBV and SARS-CoV-2 annotated TCRs, excluding TCRs annotated for multiple antigens. In TCRdb, the public reads were trimmed at Q25 with fastp and aligned with MiXCR, with productive beta chains retained. Rows with a matching CDR3 protein are joined into one entry that keeps the most common DNA and genes. The V and J calls reflect TCRdb's pipeline rather than the authors' work. Here the sample has 60,000 to 90,000 distinct CDR3 sequences; 8.5% to 10% occur a single time. The ten most abundant clones make up roughly 5% of the sample.

CDR1 and CDR2 are drawn from the germline V gene (reference sequence): SEHNR, FQNEAQ. After removal of 5 bases from V and 8 bases from J, the junction retains 2 bases not matched to a gene. From cysteine to phenylalanine, the CDR3 is 14 amino acids long. Only CDR3 DNA remains: 42 bases, in frame from the first base. Concerning this clonotype itself: Its antigen remains undetermined. No clone much larger than this one lies a single base away; base qualities are absent.

Specimen: whole blood. Recombination joined TRBV7-9 with TRBJ1-6; 11 middle bases align to TRBD1. The sequence was collected from an adult who was a healthcare worker with PCR-confirmed SARS-CoV-2 infection or an uninfected control (not recorded which). The sequenced DNA is TGTGCCAGCAGCCGGGACAGGGGGTATTCACCCCTCCACTTT. Translated, this gives CASSRDRGYSPLHF.